Presented here are 29 T cell receptor beta chains from one specimen sequenced in a study of low-dose radiotherapy and immunotherapy resistance in tumors. cDNA synthesis used a TRAV/TRBV-specific primer set for both chains. PCR amplification of the TCRs was performed with Phusion for 20 PCR cycles, and it relied on a constant-region primer together with a V-primer adapter. Each CDR3 protein is one row after TCRdb ran MiXCR on the reads. Of tens of thousands of distinct CDR3 sequences listed, around a fifth are singletons. Time point indicated: after trial treatment. Treatment of the sample: LDRT plus nivolumab, ipilimumab, low-dose cyclophosphamide and aspirin (RACIN trial). The sequenced sample was PBMCs, obtained after low-dose radiotherapy plus immunotherapy. The receptor set was obtained from a female donor with ovarian cancer.

In this sample, this clonotype turned up many times. The chain is built from TRBV6-1 and TRBJ2-5; possibly TRBD2 for D (6 bases). V was cut by 5 bases and J by 2 bases, with 24 bases left in between. The CDR3 is 18 residues long. Germline CDR1 reads MNHNS; CDR2 reads SASEGT. As DNA, the CDR3 is TGTGCCAGCAGTTACCTGCCCCCGTCTAGCGCGGGACAAGAGACCCAGTACTTC. Its protein product is CASSYLPPSSAGQETQYF.

The sample holds many counts of this clonotype. The chain employs TRBV11-2 and TRBJ1-1; D is unclear. Trimming shortened V by 1 base and J by 2 bases, and 8 bases separated the two germline ends. Germline values: CDR1 SGHAT, CDR2 FQNNGV. There are 14 residues in the CDR3. CDR3 protein: CASSLVRGNTEAFF. CDR3 DNA sequence: TGTGCCAGCAGCTTAGTGCGGGGAAACACTGAAGCTTTCTTT.

This clonotype was recorded many times. V is TRBV10-3 and J is TRBJ2-5; D is uncertain. CDR1 ENHRY and CDR2 SYGVKD come from the germline V gene. The CDR3 is made up of 12 amino acids. V shed 4 bases and J shed 5 bases, with 8 bases lying between them. In DNA form, the CDR3 reads TGTGCCATCAGTGGCTACGCGGAGACCCAGTACTTC. This translates into CAISGYAETQYF.

This clonotype was counted many times. This sequence joins TRBV7-9 and TRBJ2-1, with D perhaps TRBD1 or TRBD2 (5 bases each). CDR1 and CDR2 from the germline V gene are SEHNR and FQNEAQ (reference sequence). The CDR3 covers 15 residues. Trimming removed 5 bases at V and 4 bases at J, with 15 bases between. The CDR3 region is CASSLPGTVYNEQFF. The CDR3 coding sequence is TGTGCCAGCAGCCTCCCAGGGACGGTTTACAATGAGCAGTTCTTC.

The rearrangement joins TRBV25-1 to TRBJ1-1, with D maybe TRBD1 (5 bases). Germline CDR1 MGHDK, CDR2 SYGVNS. The CDR3 is made up of 15 amino acids. Trimming removed 4 bases from V and 5 bases from J, with 17 bases in between. The CDR3 DNA reads as TGTGCCAGCAGTGCGGAGGTGGGGGTGGGGACTGAAGCTTTCTTT. This sequence encodes CASSAEVGVGTEAFF.

This clonotype was detected ten times or more. CDR3 in DNA: TGTGCCAGTAGTATGAGGTCGGGGGGCAGCACAGATACGCAGTATTTT. This translates into CASSMRSGGSTDTQYF. The chain has TRBV19 and TRBJ2-3; a possible D gene is TRBD2 (7 bases). The length of the CDR3 is 16 residues. CDR1 and CDR2 (germline): LNHDA, SQIVND (reference sequence). The ends were cut back, 3 bases at V and 0 bases at J, with 13 bases in the middle.

In this sample, this clonotype turned up many times. This rearrangement joins TRBV28 to TRBJ2-7; 11 nucleotides line up with TRBD2. Trimming at V came to 5 bases and at J to 5 bases, leaving 11 bases not matched to a gene. Germline V gives CDR1 MDHEN, CDR2 SYDVKM. This CDR3 contains 16 residues. CDR3 bases: TGTGCCAGCAGTGCGGAGGGACTAGCGGCGGGGAACGAGCAGTACTTC. It is translated as CASSAEGLAAGNEQYF.

The chain combines TRBV7-2 with TRBJ1-2, with D possibly matching TRBD1 (5 bases). The germline gives CDR1 SGHTA, CDR2 FQGNSA. Trimming cost V 7 bases and J 2 bases, with 14 bases left between them. The CDR3 runs 14 residues. The CDR3 DNA follows: TGTGCCAGCACCTTGCAGGGTCTGAACTATGGCTACACCTTC. This translates into CASTLQGLNYGYTF.

This chain connects TRBV12-3 or TRBV12-4 to TRBJ2-7; 10 bases align to TRBD2. This CDR3 contains 19 residues. V trimming: 5 bases; J trimming: 3 bases; junction bases outside the gene matches: 19. CDR3 region: CASSLRTGMTLAGGYEQYF. DNA for the CDR3: TGTGCCAGCAGTCTTAGGACAGGGATGACATTAGCGGGGGGCTACGAGCAGTACTTC.

Notes on this clonotype: With a far larger clone one base away, a read error is the likely cause. CDR3 amino acids: CASSLSGDTHNEQFF. DNA for the CDR3: TGTGCCAGCAGCTTGTCCGGGGACACCCACAATGAGCAGTTCTTC. The chain uses TRBV7-7 and TRBJ2-1, with D maybe TRBD1 (6 bases). V lost 3 bases, J lost 5 bases, and 14 bases lay in between. The CDR3 runs 15 residues. Germline CDR1 reads SSHAT; CDR2 reads FNYEAQ (reference sequence).

This clonotype was found many times. The rearrangement links TRBV29-1 to TRBJ2-1; 9 bases match TRBD2. The CDR3 sequence is 14 residues long. Trimming cost V 3 bases and J 4 bases; bases outside gene matches: 4. CDR1 is SQVTM and CDR2 is ANQGSEA in the germline V gene. This CDR3 is CSVDSSGNYNEQFF. In DNA, the CDR3 is TGCAGCGTTGATTCTAGCGGGAATTACAATGAGCAGTTCTTC.

This clonotype has a count of ten or more. The V call is TRBV6-1, the J call TRBJ1-1; no reliable D call. This CDR3 has 14 residues. Germline CDR1 is MNHNS and CDR2 is SASEGT. The V end was cut by 2 bases, the J end by 0 bases, with 7 bases between. Here the CDR3 reads CASSELLMNTEAFF. In DNA, the CDR3 is TGTGCCAGCAGTGAACTGCTCATGAACACTGAAGCTTTCTTT.

In its sample, this clonotype was seen many times. V usage is TRBV6-5 and J usage is TRBJ2-2; 9 bases agree with TRBD2. This CDR3 is 18 amino acids long. V was pared by 5 bases and J by 5 bases, with 15 bases of the junction left unmatched. The germline gives CDR1 MNHEY, CDR2 SVGAGI. CDR3 nucleotides: TGTGCCAGCAGTGAAGCGAGCCGTTGGCTAGCGGGGACCGGGGAGCTGTTTTTT. Protein sequence: CASSEASRWLAGTGELFF.

This clonotype was observed at least ten times. The chain links TRBV11-2 to TRBJ2-1, with 7 bases that match TRBD2. CDR1 is SGHAT, CDR2 FQNNGV, per germline. The CDR3 runs to 17 residues. Unmatched junction bases numbered 14, after V lost 1 base and J lost 8 bases. The CDR3 DNA follows: TGTGCCAGCAGCTTAGTAATTGGGGGGAGGGCCATATATGAGCAGTTCTTC. This encodes CASSLVIGGRAIYEQFF.

This clonotype has only a few counts. The chain recombines TRBV12-3 or TRBV12-4 with TRBJ2-1, with 10 bases fitting TRBD1. The CDR3 spans 14 residues. V gave up 6 bases and J gave up 4 bases; unmatched junction bases: 3. The CDR3 spells CASSDRGLYNEQFF. For the CDR3, the DNA is TGTGCCAGCAGCGACAGGGGGCTTTACAATGAGCAGTTCTTC.

With respect to this clonotype: A far larger clone is a single base away, which makes a read error likely. The DNA for the CDR3 is TGTGCCACCCAGCAGGGGGACAGGGCGATCGATTACGAGCAGTTCTTC. Translation gives CATQQGDRAIDYEQFF. The V and J genes are TRBV2 and TRBJ2-1, with 9 bases matching TRBD1. The CDR3 contains 16 residues. Germline V gives CDR1 SNHLY, CDR2 FYNNEI. The V and J ends lost 10 bases and 10 bases, in that order; junction bases with no gene match: 20.

This clonotype was picked up many times. The chain couples TRBV20-1 to TRBJ2-1; TRBD2 is a possible D gene (6 bases). CDR1 and CDR2 (germline): DFQATT, SNEGSKA (reference sequence). This CDR3 has 15 residues. V lost 2 bases, J lost 5 bases, and 16 bases lay in between. CDR3 region: CSARPGLRPNNEQFF. DNA for the CDR3: TGCAGTGCTAGACCCGGACTACGGCCAAACAATGAGCAGTTCTTC.

Only a few counts were recorded for this clonotype. This CDR3 reads CASSLGALMETQYF. DNA for the CDR3: TGTGCCAGCAGCTTAGGGGCATTGATGGAGACCCAGTACTTC. The chain combines TRBV7-9 with TRBJ2-5, with no clear D. Trimming shortened V by 1 base and J by 5 bases, and 11 bases separated the two germline ends. This CDR3 spans 14 amino acids. In germline, CDR1 is SEHNR, CDR2 FQNEAQ (reference sequence).

This clonotype was observed many times. The rearrangement uses TRBV12-3 or TRBV12-4 and TRBJ2-7, with 12 bases aligning to TRBD2. The CDR3 length is 14 residues. After removal of 6 bases from V and 7 bases from J, the junction contained 7 bases not matched to a gene. The chain's CDR3 is CASRLTSGGREQYF. CDR3 bases: TGTGCCAGCAGATTAACTAGCGGGGGGAGGGAGCAGTACTTC.

This chain links TRBV29-1 with TRBJ2-1, with D possibly TRBD2 on 6 matching bases. The CDR3 length is 12 residues. V was pared by 3 bases and J by 12 bases, with 15 bases between. Germline V gene data show CDR1 as SQVTM and CDR2 as ANQGSEA. CDR3 sequence (DNA): TGCAGCGTTGAGGGACTTCGCGCGATGCAGTTCTTC. Its translation is CSVEGLRAMQFF.

For the CDR3, the DNA is TGTGCCAGCAGTCCCACGACAGGGGCCGAGCAGTACTTC. Its protein product is CASSPTTGAEQYF. The chain combines TRBV28 with TRBJ2-7, with 8 nucleotides matching TRBD1. J gave up 6 bases and V 5 bases, and 6 bases lay outside the gene matches. This CDR3 is built from 13 residues. Germline CDR1 and CDR2: MDHEN and SYDVKM.

This clonotype was counted many times. This rearrangement joins TRBV15 to TRBJ2-1; D not certain. Per germline, CDR1 LNHNV and CDR2 YYDKDF (reference sequence). The length of the CDR3 is 15 residues. V lost 2 bases, J lost 0 bases, and 8 bases lay in between. The CDR3 region has the DNA TGTGCCACCAGCAGAACCTCATCCTCCTACAATGAGCAGTTCTTC. Its translation: CATSRTSSSYNEQFF.

In this sample, this clonotype turned up many times. This rearrangement joins TRBV7-9 to TRBJ2-2, with D uncertain. From germline, CDR1 is SEHNR and CDR2 FQNEAQ (reference sequence). Trimming cost V 5 bases and J 4 bases, with 8 bases left between them. This CDR3 has 13 amino acids. The CDR3 region is CASSHTGTGELFF. CDR3 sequence (DNA): TGTGCCAGCAGCCACACCGGCACCGGGGAGCTGTTTTTT.

In its sample, this clonotype was seen many times. The chain is built from TRBV7-6 and TRBJ2-7, with D possibly TRBD2 on 6 matching bases. Germline CDR1 and CDR2: SGHVS and FNYEAQ. The CDR3 length is 15 residues. Trimming took 4 bases from V and 8 from J, leaving 21 bases between them. Written as DNA, the CDR3 is TGTGCCAGCAGCTCGTCATCCGGAGGGGTTACGAAGCAGTACTTC. Its protein is CASSSSSGGVTKQYF.

Only a few counts were recorded for this clonotype. The chain carries TRBV10-2 and TRBJ2-1; 11 nucleotides match TRBD1. This CDR3 is 15 amino acids long. Germline V gene sequence: CDR1 WSHSY, CDR2 SAAADI. Trimming removed 0 bases from V and 7 bases from J; junction bases left unmatched: 2. CDR3 DNA sequence: TGCGCCAGCAGTGAGTCAGGACAGGGGGCGAATGAGCAGTTCTTC. Protein: CASSESGQGANEQFF.

This clonotype appeared many times. The rearrangement joins TRBV19 to TRBJ2-7, with 9 bases aligning to TRBD2. Trimming cost V 1 base and J 0 bases; bases outside gene matches: 1. Germline V gene lookup returns CDR1 LNHDA and CDR2 SQIVND (reference sequence). The CDR3 has 15 amino acids. CDR3 amino acids: CASSIGLADSYEQYF. The CDR3, as DNA: TGTGCCAGTAGTATAGGACTAGCGGACTCCTACGAGCAGTACTTC.

This clonotype was observed at least ten times. The rearrangement links TRBV6-2 or TRBV6-3 to TRBJ1-3; 7 bases are a match to TRBD1. CDR1 is MNHEY, CDR2 SVGEGT, per germline. The CDR3 extends over 14 amino acids. Trimming took 6 bases from V and 8 from J; bases not matched to a gene: 10. The CDR3 sequence: CASSIDRDGHTIYF. The CDR3 coding sequence is TGTGCCAGCAGCATCGACAGGGACGGACACACCATATATTTT.

There are many counts of this clonotype. The chain joins TRBV9 to TRBJ2-5, with TRBD1 matching over 9 bases. CDR3 length: 16 amino acids. Per germline, CDR1 SGDLS and CDR2 YYNGEE. V shed 0 bases, J shed 4 bases, and the junction held 7 bases outside the gene matches. The CDR3: CASSVEGTGRLETQYF. The CDR3 DNA is TGTGCCAGCAGCGTAGAGGGGACAGGGAGGCTAGAGACCCAGTACTTC.

Regarding this clonotype: A much larger clone sits a single nucleotide away, making a read error possible. The rearrangement uses TRBV6-2 or TRBV6-3 and TRBJ2-1; D call uncertain. The CDR3 covers 16 residues. V dropped 0 bases and J dropped 10 bases, with 19 bases sitting between them. The germline V gene has CDR1 MNHEY and CDR2 SVGEGT. Here the CDR3 DNA reads TGTGCCAGCAGTTACTCGTCTTTGGACGCCAGCTACGAGCAGTTCTTC. Protein: CASSYSSLDASYEQFF.